A selection of T cell receptor beta chains follows, all from one sample in a study of OX40 agonist ivuxolimab in advanced cancers. TCRdb keeps only in-frame clones here, not all; method: immunoSEQ multiplex PCR. The repertoire holds 15,000 or so clones, about 76% seen once, with about 36% in the top ten. Here the sequenced sample was CD4+ or CD8+ T cells sorted from blood, taken in a trial of the OX40 agonist ivuxolimab. The receptor set was obtained from an adult with an advanced solid tumor such as melanoma, head and neck, liver or kidney cancer. Both conserved end residues are part of each CDR3. D genes are given only for firm matches. Not all rows give a size; the values are once, few, many and, for expanded clones, a class.

>TRBV28|TRBJ1-1|NA|NA
TGTGCCAGCAGCCTAACGCGGTCGAACACTGAAGCTTTCTTT
CASSLTRSNTEAFF
>TRBV6-5|TRBJ2-7|NA|NA
TGTGCCAGCAGTTATGAACGCTCCTACGAGCAGTACTTC
CASSYERSYEQYF
>TRBV29-1|TRBJ1-3|NA|NA
TGCAGCGCCCGGACAGCCGGAAACACCATATATTTT
CSARTAGNTIYF
>TRBV28|TRBJ2-7|NA|NA
TGTGCCAGCAGTTTAGCCGGGTCTGGCTACGAGCAGTACTTC
CASSLAGSGYEQYF
>TRBV4-2|TRBJ1-4|NA|NA
TGTGCCAGCAGGGGATGGGCCAGCGAAGAACTGTTTTTT
CASRGWASEELFF
>TRBV27|TRBJ2-7|NA|TRBD1
TGTGCCAGCAGTTTATGGGGACAGGCCGCCTACGAGCAGTACTTC
CASSLWGQAAYEQYF
>TRBV27|TRBJ1-1|NA|NA
TGTGCCAGCAGTTTTCAGGCTGGGAATGACTATGAAGCTTTCTTT
CASSFQAGNDYEAFF
>TRBV27|TRBJ1-1|NA|NA
TGTGCCAGCAGTTTATTTCAGGCTGCTGAAGCTTTCTTT
CASSLFQAAEAFF
>TRBV4-1|TRBJ1-2|NA|TRBD1
TGCGCCAGCAGCCAGGAGTTTTCCCTTGAGGGGGCTGGTGGCTACACCTTC
CASSQEFSLEGAGGYTF
>TRBV11-2|TRBJ2-1|once|NA
TGTGCCAGCAGTCGGGCGGTTGAGCAGTTCTTC
CASSRAVEQFF
>TRBV6-5|TRBJ2-1|NA|NA
TGTGCCAGCAGTCTCGACGGAAGCTCCTACAATGAGCAGTTCTTC
CASSLDGSSYNEQFF
>TRBV5-1|TRBJ1-1|NA|TRBD1
TGCGCCAGCAGCCCCGGACAGGGGGAAACTGAAGCTTTCTTT
CASSPGQGETEAFF
>TRBV7-9|TRBJ2-7|NA|TRBD1
TGTGCCAGCAGCTTAGGGGGACAGTTCTACGAGCAGTACTTC
CASSLGGQFYEQYF
>TRBV4-3|TRBJ2-5|few|NA
TGCGCCAGCAGCCAAGTTCGGGGAAAGACCCAGTACTTC
CASSQVRGKTQYF
>TRBV15|TRBJ2-5|NA|NA
TGTGCCACCTCTTACCTCGGTGACGATAAAGAGACCCAGTACTTC
CATSYLGDDKETQYF
>TRBV4-3|TRBJ2-5|once|NA
TGCGCCAGCAGCCAACTCCGCGGAGAGGGAGGTTGGCCGGGGCCCCAAGAGACCCAGTACTTC
CASSQLRGEGGWPGPQETQYF
>TRBV5-6|TRBJ1-4|NA|TRBD1
TGTGCCAGCAGCTTGGACAGGGGAGGAGAAAAACTGTTTTTT
CASSLDRGGEKLFF
>TRBV15|TRBJ2-1|once|NA
TGTGCCACCAGCAGGACCCTCCCCCCCGAGCAGTTCTTC
CATSRTLPPEQFF
>TRBV19|TRBJ2-1|NA|NA
TGTGCCAGTAGAACCGGGACACAAGAGGAGCAGTTCTTC
CASRTGTQEEQFF
>TRBV11-2|TRBJ2-3|once|TRBD2
TGTGCCAGCAGCCCCATCCTCCGGACTAGCGGGGGGACAGATACGCAGTATTTT
CASSPILRTSGGTDTQYF
>TRBV2|TRBJ1-1|NA|NA
TGTGCCAGCGGAGACACGTTCTCGAGGACTGAAGCTTTCTTT
CASGDTFSRTEAFF
>TRBV5-3|TRBJ1-4|few|NA
TGTGCCAGCAGTCCGGGACACGGGGGTAATGAAAAACTGTTTTTT
CASSPGHGGNEKLFF
>TRBV27|TRBJ1-4|NA|NA
TGTGCCAGCAGCCCCGGGCCGGCAACGGGGTGGGCTAATGAAAAACTGTTTTTT
CASSPGPATGWANEKLFF
>TRBV15|TRBJ2-2|NA|NA
TGTGCCACCAGCGGCCCGGGACCTCAATTCCCCACCGGGGAGCTGTTTTTT
CATSGPGPQFPTGELFF
>TRBV2|TRBJ1-1|NA|NA
TGTGCCAGGGAGGGGGAGAACACTGAAGCTTTCTTT
CAREGENTEAFF
>TRBV6-5|TRBJ2-1|once|TRBD2
TGTGCCAGCAGTTATTTACCGGGGGGTGAGCAGTTCTTC
CASSYLPGGEQFF
>TRBV9|TRBJ1-2|few|NA
TGTGCCAGCAGCGTGGCAGGGAATAATGGCTACACCTTC
CASSVAGNNGYTF
>TRBV28|TRBJ2-7|NA|NA
TGTGCCAGCACCCCAGGGCTTAGAGAGCAGTACTTC
CASTPGLREQYF
>TRBV15|TRBJ2-1|NA|NA
TGTGCCACCAGCAGAGAAAGACAGGCCCCGTTCTTC
CATSRERQAPFF
>TRBV4-1|TRBJ2-7|NA|NA
TGCGCCAGCAGCCAAGTGTGGGGGGGCGCCTCCTACGAGCAGTACTTC
CASSQVWGGASYEQYF
>TRBV6-5|TRBJ2-1|NA|NA
TGTGCCAGCAGTTACGCGTGGGGAACTTTAAATGAGCAGTTCTTC
CASSYAWGTLNEQFF